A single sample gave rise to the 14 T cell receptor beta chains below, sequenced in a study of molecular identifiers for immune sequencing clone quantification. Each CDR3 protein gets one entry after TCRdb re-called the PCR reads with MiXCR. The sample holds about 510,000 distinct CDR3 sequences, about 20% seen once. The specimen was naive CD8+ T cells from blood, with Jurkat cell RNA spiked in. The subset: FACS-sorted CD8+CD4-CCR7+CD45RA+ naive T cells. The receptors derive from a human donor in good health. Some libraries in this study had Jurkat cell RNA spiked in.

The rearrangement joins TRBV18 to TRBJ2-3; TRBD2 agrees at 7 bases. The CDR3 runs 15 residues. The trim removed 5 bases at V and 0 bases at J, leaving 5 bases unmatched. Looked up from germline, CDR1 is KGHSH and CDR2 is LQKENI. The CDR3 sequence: CASSAGTISTDTQYF. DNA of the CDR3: TGTGCCAGCTCAGCCGGGACTATCAGCACAGATACGCAGTATTTT.

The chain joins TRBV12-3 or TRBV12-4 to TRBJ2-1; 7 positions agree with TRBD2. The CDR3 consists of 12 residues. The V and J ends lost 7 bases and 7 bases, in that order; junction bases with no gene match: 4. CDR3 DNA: TGTGCCAGCACCTGGGGGGGTAATGAGCAGTTCTTC. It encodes CASTWGGNEQFF.

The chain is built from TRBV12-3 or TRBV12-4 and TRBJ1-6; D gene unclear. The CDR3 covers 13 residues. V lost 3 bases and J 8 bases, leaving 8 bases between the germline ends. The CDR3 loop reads CASSFGWDSPLHF. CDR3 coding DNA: TGTGCCAGCAGTTTTGGGTGGGATTCACCCCTCCACTTT.

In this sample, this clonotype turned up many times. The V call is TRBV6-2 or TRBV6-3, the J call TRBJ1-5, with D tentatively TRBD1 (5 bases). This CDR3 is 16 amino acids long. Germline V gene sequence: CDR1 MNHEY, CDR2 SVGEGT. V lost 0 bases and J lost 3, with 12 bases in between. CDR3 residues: CASSYSAGYINQPQHF. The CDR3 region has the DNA TGTGCCAGCAGTTACTCAGCAGGGTATATCAATCAGCCCCAGCATTTT.

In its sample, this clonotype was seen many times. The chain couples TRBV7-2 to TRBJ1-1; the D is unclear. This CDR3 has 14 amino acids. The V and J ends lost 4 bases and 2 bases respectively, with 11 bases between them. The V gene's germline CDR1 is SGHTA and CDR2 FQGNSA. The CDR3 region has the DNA TGTGCCAGCAGCTCCGACGGAGGAAACACTGAAGCTTTCTTT. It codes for CASSSDGGNTEAFF.

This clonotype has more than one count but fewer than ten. CDR3 nucleotide sequence: TGTGCCAGCAGTTACGTCAGGATTAACACTGAAGCTTTCTTT. Encoded protein: CASSYVRINTEAFF. This rearrangement joins TRBV6-6 to TRBJ1-1; D ambiguous. The CDR3 is 14 residues long. CDR1 and CDR2 (germline): MNHNY, SVGAGI (reference sequence). V dropped 2 bases and J dropped 2 bases, with 9 bases sitting between them.

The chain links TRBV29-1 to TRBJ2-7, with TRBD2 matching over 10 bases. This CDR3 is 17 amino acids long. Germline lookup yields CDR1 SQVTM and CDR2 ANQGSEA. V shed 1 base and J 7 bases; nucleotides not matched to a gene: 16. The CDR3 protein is CSVEVWVGTSATLEQYF. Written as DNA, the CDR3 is TGCAGCGTTGAAGTCTGGGTAGGGACTAGCGCTACCCTGGAGCAGTACTTC.

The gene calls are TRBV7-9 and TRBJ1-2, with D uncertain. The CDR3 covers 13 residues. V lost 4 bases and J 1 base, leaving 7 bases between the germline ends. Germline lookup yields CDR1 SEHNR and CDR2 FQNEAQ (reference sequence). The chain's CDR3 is CASSWTDNYGYTF. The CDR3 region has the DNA TGTGCCAGCAGCTGGACGGATAACTATGGCTACACCTTC.

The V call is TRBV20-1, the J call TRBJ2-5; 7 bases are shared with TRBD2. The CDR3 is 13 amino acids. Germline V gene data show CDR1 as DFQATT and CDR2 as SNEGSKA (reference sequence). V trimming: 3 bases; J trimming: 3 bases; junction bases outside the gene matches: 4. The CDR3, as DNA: TGCAGTGCTAGGCGGACTAGTGAAGAGACCCAGTACTTC. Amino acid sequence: CSARRTSEETQYF.

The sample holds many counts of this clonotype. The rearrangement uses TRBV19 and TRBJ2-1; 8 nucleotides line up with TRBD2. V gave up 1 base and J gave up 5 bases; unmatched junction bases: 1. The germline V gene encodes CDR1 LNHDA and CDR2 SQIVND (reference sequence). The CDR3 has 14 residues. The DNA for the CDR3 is TGTGCCAGTAGTATAGTAGCGGGGAACAATGAGCAGTTCTTC. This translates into CASSIVAGNNEQFF.

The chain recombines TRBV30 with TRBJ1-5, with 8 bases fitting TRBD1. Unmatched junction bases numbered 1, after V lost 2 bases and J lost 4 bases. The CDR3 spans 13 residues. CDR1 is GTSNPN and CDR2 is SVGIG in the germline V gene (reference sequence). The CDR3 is CAWSRQGNQPQHF. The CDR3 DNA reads TGTGCCTGGAGTAGACAGGGGAATCAGCCCCAGCATTTT.

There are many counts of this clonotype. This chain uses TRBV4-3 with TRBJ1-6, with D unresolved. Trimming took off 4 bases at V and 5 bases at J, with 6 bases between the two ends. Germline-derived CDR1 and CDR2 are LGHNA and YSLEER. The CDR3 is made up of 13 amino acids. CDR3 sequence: CASSPGHNSPLHF. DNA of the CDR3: TGCGCCAGCAGCCCTGGCCATAATTCACCCCTCCACTTT.

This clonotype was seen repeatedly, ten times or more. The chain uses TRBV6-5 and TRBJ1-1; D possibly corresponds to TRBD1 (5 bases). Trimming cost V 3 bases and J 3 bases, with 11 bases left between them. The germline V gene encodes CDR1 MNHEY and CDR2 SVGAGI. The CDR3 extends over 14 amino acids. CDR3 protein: CASSYRVGDTEAFF. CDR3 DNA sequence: TGTGCCAGCAGTTATCGAGTGGGGGACACTGAAGCTTTCTTT.

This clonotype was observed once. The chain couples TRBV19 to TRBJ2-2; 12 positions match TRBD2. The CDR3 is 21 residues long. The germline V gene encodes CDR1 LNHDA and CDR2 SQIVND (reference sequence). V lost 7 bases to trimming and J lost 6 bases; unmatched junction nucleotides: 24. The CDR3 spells CASMGTGVGLAGWGGPGELFF. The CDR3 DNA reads TGTGCCAGTATGGGGACAGGGGTCGGACTAGCGGGATGGGGGGGACCCGGGGAGCTGTTTTTT.